The sequence of this T cell receptor beta chain was determined in a study of beta chain features in type 1 diabetes. Study-wide background: Age and gender were similar between patients and healthy donors, as were cell yields.

Of note for this clone: Antigen unknown.

Via the markers CD45RO/CCR7/CD25/CD127/CD95/CD27, stem cell-like memory, regulatory, central memory and naive CD4+ cells were sorted. Regarding the study as a whole: Insertions were fewer and deletions more numerous at VDJ junctions in type 1 diabetes patients. There was a moderate but significant shortening of TCRB CDR3s in all four CD4+ subsets of Type 1 diabetes patients.

Per the germline V gene, CDR1 is SGHRS and CDR2 is YFSETQ. The CDR3 has 16 residues. The junction had 6 bases not matched to a gene; V was cut back by 5 bases and J by 2 bases. Every isolated RNA sample was fully reverse transcribed, so sequencing captured expressed TCRB transcripts. Assay used: immunoSEQ multiplex PCR; TCRdb lists only in-frame clones, some missing. The table includes hundreds of thousands of clones, about an eighth detected once. The origin of this receptor is a man in his late teens or twenties with type 1 diabetes. The source material was naive CD4+ T cells from blood. This chain connects TRBV5-1 to TRBJ2-3; 12 nucleotides align to TRBD2. The DNA for the CDR3 is TGCGCCAGCAGGGCTAGCGGGAGGGGAAACACAGATACGCAGTATTTT. This encodes CASRASGRGNTDTQYF.